A single sample gave rise to the 28 T cell receptor beta chains below, sequenced in a study of cytomegalovirus exposure and HLA in healthy donors. PCR used 60 Vbeta primers and 13 Jbeta primers. Sequencing used immunoSEQ multiplex PCR; TCRdb keeps in-frame clones, though not all of them. The sample lists around 130,000 clones; over 70% were seen once. Sequenced input: PBMCs. The receptors come from a woman aged 18-30 years in good health and CMV-seronegative.

The chain employs TRBV7-9 and TRBJ1-4; TRBD1 aligns across 7 bases. The CDR3 extends over 19 amino acids. CDR1 and CDR2 from the germline V gene are SEHNR and FQNEAQ (reference sequence). The ends lost 6 bases at V and 0 bases at J; junction bases unmatched: 16. The CDR3 loop reads CASRPPLRQGLATNEKLFF. The CDR3 nucleotides are TGTGCCAGCAGGCCCCCCCTCCGACAGGGACTCGCAACTAATGAAAAACTGTTTTTT.

The chain uses TRBV6-1 and TRBJ1-3, with unresolved D. The germline V and J ends were trimmed by 3 bases and 0 bases, with 9 bases remaining between them. Germline CDR1 is MNHNS and CDR2 is SASEGT. CDR3 length equals 15 residues. The CDR3 sequence: CASSEGQPSGNTIYF. The CDR3 nucleotides are TGTGCCAGCAGTGAGGGCCAACCCTCTGGAAACACCATATATTTT.

The V gene is TRBV10-3, the J gene TRBJ1-1; D remains ambiguous. In germline, CDR1 is ENHRY, CDR2 SYGVKD. The length of the CDR3 is 13 residues. V was clipped by 6 bases and J by 5 bases, with 13 bases between them. CDR3 region: CAIRTPGETEAFF. The CDR3 nucleotides are TGTGCCATCAGGACCCCGGGTGAAACTGAAGCTTTCTTT.

This clone was detected a few times. The chain carries TRBV30 and TRBJ2-1; TRBD2 matches at 7 bases. The CDR3 consists of 14 residues. With V trimmed by 3 bases and J by 8 bases, 10 bases remained unmatched. Germline CDR1 is GTSNPN and CDR2 is SVGIG (reference sequence). The CDR3 DNA reads TGTGCCTGGAGGGAGGGGACTACAGGCGATGAGCAGTTCTTC. It yields the protein CAWREGTTGDEQFF.

This clone has only one observation. CDR3 DNA: TGTGCCAGCAGTTCTAGCGGTACCTCCTACGAGCAGTACTTC. It encodes CASSSSGTSYEQYF. This rearrangement joins TRBV6-5 to TRBJ2-7; 7 bases are shared with TRBD2. Germline V gene lookup returns CDR1 MNHEY and CDR2 SVGAGI. The ends lost 4 bases at V and 0 bases at J; junction bases unmatched: 3. The CDR3 covers 14 residues.

The chain has TRBV5-1 and TRBJ2-1, with 8 bases fitting TRBD2. The V gene's germline CDR1 is SGHRS and CDR2 YFSETQ. The V segment lost 2 bases and the J segment 9 bases; nucleotides outside the gene matches: 13. The CDR3 covers 16 residues. The CDR3 DNA is TGCGCCAGCAGCTTACCAGCGGGAGTTGTTTTTGGTGAGCAGTTCTTC. Residues: CASSLPAGVVFGEQFF.

The chain recombines TRBV7-2 with TRBJ2-7; 7 bases fit TRBD2. Germline lookup yields CDR1 SGHTA and CDR2 FQGNSA. V lost 5 bases to trimming and J lost 7 bases; unmatched junction nucleotides: 11. The length of the CDR3 is 14 residues. CDR3 coding DNA: TGTGCCAGCAGCACTCCGGGGGGTCACTCGGAGCAGTACTTC. This encodes CASSTPGGHSEQYF.

The chain carries TRBV7-6 and TRBJ2-7; 8 bases match TRBD1. The CDR3 is 14 residues long. The junction had 3 bases not matched to a gene; V was cut back by 0 bases and J by 5 bases. Germline values: CDR1 SGHVS, CDR2 FNYEAQ. The CDR3 DNA follows: TGTGCCAGCAGCTTAGCTGGGACAGGAAACGAGCAGTACTTC. Encoded protein: CASSLAGTGNEQYF.

The gene calls are TRBV10-2 and TRBJ1-2; D remains unclear. V lost 4 bases to trimming and J lost 12 bases, with 18 bases between them. Germline V gene sequence: CDR1 WSHSY, CDR2 SAAADI. CDR3 size: 13 residues. The CDR3, as DNA: TGCGCCAGCAGTGCCACCCGGGTGGCAGCTGACACCTTC. It is translated as CASSATRVAADTF.

The V call is TRBV30, the J call TRBJ2-1; D may be TRBD2 (5 bases). V was trimmed by 5 bases and J by 4 bases, leaving 6 bases between them. The germline CDR1 and CDR2 sequences are GTSNPN and SVGIG (reference sequence). The CDR3 has 11 residues. The CDR3 DNA reads as TGTGCCTGGGAGGGTTACAATGAGCAGTTCTTC. It specifies CAWEGYNEQFF. Filled out from reference TRBV30 and TRBJ2-1, the complete variable domain reads SQTIHQWPATLVQPVGSPLSLECTVEGTSNPNLYWYRQAAGRGLQLLFYSVGIGQISSEVPQNLSASRPQDRQFILSSKKLLLSDSGFYLCAWEGYNEQFFGPGTRLTVL.

The gene calls are TRBV25-1 and TRBJ1-1, with D uncertain. The V and J ends lost 3 bases and 1 base respectively, with 12 bases between them. This CDR3 is 15 amino acids long. The germline V gene encodes CDR1 MGHDK and CDR2 SYGVNS. CDR3: CASSDDHRPNTEAFF. As DNA, the CDR3 is TGTGCCAGCAGTGATGATCACAGACCGAACACTGAAGCTTTCTTT.

The V gene is TRBV5-4, the J gene TRBJ2-7; TRBD2 agrees at 13 bases. J gave up 2 bases and V 5 bases, and 4 bases lay outside the gene matches. Germline values: CDR1 SGHNT, CDR2 YYREEE (reference sequence). The CDR3 sequence is 15 residues long. Written as DNA, the CDR3 is TGTGCCAGCAGTATTGGGACTAGCGGGACCTACGAGCAGTACTTC. Protein: CASSIGTSGTYEQYF.

This clone appeared once. The chain employs TRBV19 and TRBJ2-7; the D gene is possibly TRBD2 (6 bases). V lost 6 bases and J lost 5, with 11 bases in between. The length of the CDR3 is 12 residues. Germline CDR1 LNHDA, CDR2 SQIVND (reference sequence). In DNA form, the CDR3 reads TGTGCCAGTAGAGGACTAATCGACGAGCAGTACTTC. Its translation: CASRGLIDEQYF.

The rearrangement uses TRBV30 and TRBJ1-2; perhaps TRBD1 as D (6 bases). The V and J ends lost 0 bases and 8 bases respectively, with 13 bases between them. CDR1 is GTSNPN, CDR2 SVGIG, per germline (reference sequence). The CDR3 length is 13 residues. The DNA of the CDR3 is TGTGCCTGGAGTGTACAGGCAGGGGAAGGCTACACCTTC. Its protein is CAWSVQAGEGYTF.

The CDR3: CASSLWVGGSNQPQHF. In DNA form, the CDR3 reads TGTGCCAGCAGCTTATGGGTAGGGGGAAGCAATCAGCCCCAGCATTTT. The rearrangement uses TRBV5-6 and TRBJ1-5; D possibly corresponds to TRBD1 (6 bases). CDR3 size: 16 residues. CDR1 and CDR2 from the germline V gene are SGHDT and YYEEEE. Trimming took 2 bases from V and 1 from J, leaving 13 bases between them.

The rearrangement links TRBV27 to TRBJ1-2; D might be TRBD1 (5 bases). V was shortened by 10 bases and J by 5 bases, with 14 bases between the two germline ends. The CDR3 spans 12 residues. Germline V gene data show CDR1 as MNHEY and CDR2 as SMNVEV (reference sequence). This chain's CDR3 is CATGGRQYGYTF. In nucleotides, the CDR3 is TGTGCCACCGGGGGACGACAGTATGGCTACACCTTC.

V gene TRBV6-1 combines with J gene TRBJ2-7; TRBD2 matches at 10 bases. Germline V gene sequence: CDR1 MNHNS, CDR2 SASEGT. This CDR3 has 15 residues. With V trimmed by 7 bases and J by 0 bases, 6 bases remained unmatched. The CDR3 sequence is CASTRGLAVSYEQYF. The CDR3 nucleotides read TGTGCCAGCACCCGAGGACTAGCGGTCTCCTACGAGCAGTACTTC.

The chain joins TRBV7-2 to TRBJ1-3; D is perhaps TRBD1 (6 bases). The germline gives CDR1 SGHTA, CDR2 FQGNSA. This CDR3 has 15 amino acids. Trimming left V 5 bases short and J 8 bases short, with 19 bases between. The CDR3 DNA reads TGTGCCAGCAGCCGACAGGAACTCCCAAGGGACACCATATATTTT. This codes for CASSRQELPRDTIYF. The full variable domain, completed using reference TRBV7-2 and TRBJ1-3, is GAGVSQSPSNKVTEKGKDVELRCDPISGHTALYWYRQSLGQGLEFLIYFQGNSAPDKSGLPSDRFSAERTGGSVSTLTIQRTQQEDSAVYLCASSRQELPRDTIYFGEGSWLTVV.

V and J are TRBV13 and TRBJ2-2; D is unclear. In germline, CDR1 is PRHDT, CDR2 FYEKMQ (reference sequence). V lost 5 bases and J lost 7, with 11 bases in between. CDR3 length: 13 residues. CDR3 amino acids: CASSQFGHGELFF. CDR3 sequence (DNA): TGTGCCAGCAGCCAGTTTGGCCACGGGGAGCTGTTTTTT.

V is TRBV9 and J is TRBJ2-2; tentative D call: TRBD2 (5 bases). CDR1 SGDLS and CDR2 YYNGEE come from the germline V gene. The V end lost 1 base, the J end lost 6 bases, and 13 bases lay between the germline ends. The CDR3 totals 15 residues. CDR3 sequence reads: CASSVTPGVAGELFF. CDR3 bases: TGTGCCAGCAGCGTAACCCCCGGGGTGGCCGGGGAGCTGTTTTTT.

The chain employs TRBV4-1 and TRBJ2-3; D is undetermined. Germline lookup yields CDR1 MGHRA and CDR2 YSYEKL. Between the trimmed V and J ends, which lost 4 bases and 2 bases, there was a span of 7 bases. This CDR3 region has 13 residues. Written as DNA, the CDR3 is TGCGCCAGCAGCCCCCGCGTCACAGATACGCAGTATTTT. Amino acids: CASSPRVTDTQYF.

V and J are TRBV5-6 and TRBJ2-1; D is undetermined. The CDR3 has 14 residues. V was shortened by 3 bases and J by 6 bases, with 13 bases between the two germline ends. Looked up from germline, CDR1 is SGHDT and CDR2 is YYEEEE. CDR3 amino acids: CASSSLAQRNEQFF. The CDR3 DNA follows: TGTGCCAGCAGCTCTCTCGCCCAGCGCAATGAGCAGTTCTTC.

The V call is TRBV28, the J call TRBJ1-5, with D uncertain. The CDR3 loop spans 14 amino acids. V was trimmed by 3 bases and J by 3 bases, leaving 9 bases between them. In germline, CDR1 is MDHEN, CDR2 SYDVKM. CDR3 sequence reads: CASSFGVVNQPQHF. In DNA form, the CDR3 reads TGTGCCAGCAGTTTCGGGGTTGTCAATCAGCCCCAGCATTTT.

The chain recombines TRBV29-1 with TRBJ1-2; TRBD1 might be the D (6 bases). Trimming cost V 6 bases and J 4 bases, with 12 bases left between them. The CDR3 has 12 residues. Germline-derived CDR1 and CDR2 are SQVTM and ANQGSEA. The CDR3 sequence is CSVPDRTYGYTF. The DNA for the CDR3 is TGCAGCGTCCCCGACAGGACCTATGGCTACACCTTC.

The chain has TRBV30 and TRBJ1-5; weak D call: TRBD1 (5 bases). The V gene's germline CDR1 is GTSNPN and CDR2 SVGIG (reference sequence). The CDR3 extends over 19 amino acids. Trimming cost V 0 bases and J 0 bases, with 21 bases left between them. The CDR3 reads CAWSVLAKGWGNSNQPQHF. CDR3 nucleotide sequence: TGTGCCTGGAGTGTACTAGCGAAGGGGTGGGGAAATAGCAATCAGCCCCAGCATTTT.

The V gene is TRBV5-5, the J gene TRBJ2-1; 8 positions agree with TRBD2. The CDR3 extends over 16 amino acids. J lost 5 bases, V lost 4 bases, and 11 bases had no gene match. Germline CDR1 reads SGHKS; CDR2 reads YYEKEE (reference sequence). CDR3 nucleotides: TGTGCCAGCAGCACCATATTTAGCGGGACCGACAATGAGCAGTTCTTC. Its translation: CASSTIFSGTDNEQFF.

The chain links TRBV5-1 to TRBJ2-3; 12 bases line up with TRBD2. Germline values: CDR1 SGHRS, CDR2 YFSETQ. Trimming took 0 bases from V and 1 from J; bases not matched to a gene: 0. The CDR3 consists of 16 residues. Here the CDR3 reads CASSLGLAGGTDTQYF. The CDR3 nucleotides read TGCGCCAGCAGCTTGGGACTAGCGGGAGGCACAGATACGCAGTATTTT.

The gene calls are TRBV5-1 and TRBJ1-1, with no clear D. The length of the CDR3 is 12 residues. Trimming pared 3 bases from V and 7 bases from J, leaving 10 bases between. CDR1 is SGHRS and CDR2 is YFSETQ in the germline V gene. The CDR3 sequence is CASSSPSFEAFF. The CDR3 coding sequence is TGCGCCAGCAGCTCCCCGAGTTTTGAAGCTTTCTTT.